Described below is a single TCR beta chain sequence and its context. Its target is unknown. A roughly 2.5 ml blood sample was drawn per donor. The CDR3 length is 16 residues. The V gene's germline CDR1 is SEHNR and CDR2 FQNEAQ (reference sequence). The data were obtained in a study of monozygotic twins with inflammatory bowel disease. Study-wide points: Compared with healthy co-twins, IBD patients showed reduced TCRbeta repertoire diversity by inverse Simpson.

For every TCR library, around 3,700 ng of total RNA was used. Nested PCRs of about 17 and 10 cycles, two in total, were run on TCRalpha and TCRbeta cDNA. Each CDR3 protein gets one entry in TCRdb, which reprocessed the 5' RACE reads and gives no DNA. Its table records over 120,000 distinct CDR3 sequences. Specimen: blood. The chain combines TRBV7-9 with TRBJ2-2; TCRdb's assignment of TRBD1 cannot be checked, as there is no DNA. This clonotype was obtained from a human donor with ulcerative colitis or Crohn's disease, or a healthy co-twin of an affected twin (not recorded which). CDR3 residues: CASSSLQGSRTGELFF.